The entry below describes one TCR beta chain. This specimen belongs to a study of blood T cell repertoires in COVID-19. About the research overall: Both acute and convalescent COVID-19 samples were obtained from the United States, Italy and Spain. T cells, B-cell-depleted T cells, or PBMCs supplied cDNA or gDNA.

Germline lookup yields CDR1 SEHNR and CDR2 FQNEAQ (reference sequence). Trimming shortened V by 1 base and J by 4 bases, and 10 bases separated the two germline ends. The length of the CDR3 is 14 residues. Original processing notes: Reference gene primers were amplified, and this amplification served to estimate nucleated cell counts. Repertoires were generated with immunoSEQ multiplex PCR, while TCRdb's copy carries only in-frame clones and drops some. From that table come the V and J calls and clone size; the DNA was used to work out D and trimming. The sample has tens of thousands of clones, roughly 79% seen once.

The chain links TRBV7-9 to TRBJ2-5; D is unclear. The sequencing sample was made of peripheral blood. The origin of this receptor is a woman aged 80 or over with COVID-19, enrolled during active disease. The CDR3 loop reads CASSLVRVVETQYF. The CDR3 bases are TGTGCCAGCAGCTTAGTACGGGTCGTAGAGACCCAGTACTTC.